This T cell receptor (beta chain) was recorded in a study of T cell changes during pregnancy in multiple sclerosis. The CDR3 is made up of 13 amino acids. CDR1 and CDR2 (germline): SGHRS, YFSETQ. Trimming took off 1 base at V and 4 bases at J, with 6 bases between the two ends. Sequenced by immunoSEQ multiplex PCR; TCRdb stores in-frame clones only, minus some. This table has more than 30,000 clones, roughly 90% appearing once. The J gene is TRBJ1-5, the V gene TRBV5-1; TRBD1 might be the D (6 bases). This specimen was CD4+ T cells from peripheral blood mononuclear cells, taken before pregnancy. This clonotype was obtained from a female donor with multiple sclerosis, enrolled in a pregnancy study. The CDR3 is CASSLRGNQPQHF. CDR3 nucleotides: TGCGCCAGCAGCTTGAGGGGGAATCAGCCCCAGCATTTT.